These T cell receptor beta chains were read from a single sample in a study of blood T cell repertoires in COVID-19. TCRdb keeps only in-frame clones here, not all; method: immunoSEQ multiplex PCR. Of roughly 190,000 clones in the sample, around 89% were seen once. What was sequenced was peripheral blood. All receptors derive from a human donor in a cohort sampled during active COVID-19. Each CDR3 is given with its conserved first and last residue. D genes are given only for firm matches. Not all rows give a size; the values are once, few, many and, for expanded clones, a class.

d_gene,v_gene,j_gene,abundance,CDR3nt,CDR3aa
TRBD2,TRBV10-3,TRBJ2-7,-,TGTGCCATCAGTGAGTCCTTTAGCGGGAGGGGGGACGAGCAGTACTTC,CAISESFSGRGDEQYF
TRBD2,TRBV9,TRBJ2-1,-,TGTGCCAGCAGCGTAGGGGGACTAGCGGGAACCCCCTACAATGAGCAGTTCTTC,CASSVGGLAGTPYNEQFF
TRBD1,TRBV30,TRBJ2-7,-,TGTGCCTGGAGACCGGACAGGGTCCACGAGCAGTACTTC,CAWRPDRVHEQYF
-,TRBV19,TRBJ2-5,-,TGTGCCAGTAGAAGGGCGGGTTTACAAGAGACCCAGTACTTC,CASRRAGLQETQYF
TRBD2,TRBV5-1,TRBJ2-1,once,TGCGCCAGCAGCTCCGGGACTAGCGGGAGGACCTTCTACAATGAGCAGTTCTTC,CASSSGTSGRTFYNEQFF
TRBD2,TRBV9,TRBJ2-1,-,TGTGCCAGCAACGCGGGAGGATCCTACAATGAGCAGTTCTTC,CASNAGGSYNEQFF
-,TRBV24-1,TRBJ2-6,many,TGTGCCACCAGTGATCGTTACTCTGGGGCCAACGTCCTGACTTTC,CATSDRYSGANVLTF
TRBD1,TRBV4-1,TRBJ1-5,-,TGCGCCAGCAGCCAAGCAAGATTGGGACAGGGTGGGAATCAGCCCCAGCATTTT,CASSQARLGQGGNQPQHF
-,TRBV28,TRBJ1-2,-,TGTGCCAGCAGGCTCTCCGGGACACATGGCTACACCTTC,CASRLSGTHGYTF
TRBD2,TRBV28,TRBJ2-1,-,TGTGCCAGCAGGACACTAGCGAGAAGGTACAATGAGCAGTTCTTC,CASRTLARRYNEQFF
TRBD1,TRBV5-1,TRBJ1-6,-,TGCGCCAGCAGCTTGCGGACAGGGGAGGGTTCACCCCTCCACTTT,CASSLRTGEGSPLHF
TRBD1,TRBV18,TRBJ2-2,-,TGTGCCAGCTCACCACCTTCAGGGGGGAACACCGGGGAGCTGTTTTTT,CASSPPSGGNTGELFF
-,TRBV29-1,TRBJ1-3,-,TGCAGCGTTGACACAGTCGGTGCTGGAAACACCATATATTTT,CSVDTVGAGNTIYF
TRBD2,TRBV4-2,TRBJ2-5,-,TGTGCCAGCAGTGATGGTAGCGGGAGGATAGAAGAGACCCAGTACTTC,CASSDGSGRIEETQYF
-,TRBV28,TRBJ2-5,-,TGTGCCAGCTCGGGAGTACAAGAGACCCAGTACTTC,CASSGVQETQYF
TRBD2,TRBV5-4,TRBJ2-1,-,TGTGCCAGCAGCTTCCGGACTAGCGGGGGGGCCGGGAATGAGCAGTTCTTC,CASSFRTSGGAGNEQFF
TRBD2,TRBV19,TRBJ2-2,-,TGTGCCACTTCCTCGGTGGTCGGGGGGACCGGGGAGCTGTTTTTT,CATSSVVGGTGELFF
-,TRBV5-6,TRBJ1-5,-,TGTGCCAGCAGCTTGGGCAGGGCTCAGCCCCAGCATTTT,CASSLGRAQPQHF
TRBD1,TRBV10-3,TRBJ1-1,-,TGTGCCATCAGTGTCCGAACAGGACAGGGGGGGGGTGAAGCTTTCTTT,CAISVRTGQGGGEAFF
TRBD1,TRBV5-1,TRBJ1-4,-,TGCGCCAGCAGCCCCGACAGGGCAAGGGGAAAACTGTTTTTT,CASSPDRARGKLFF
TRBD2,TRBV7-2,TRBJ2-2,-,TGTGCCAGCAGCTTGGTAGCGGGGGCCGGGGAGCTGTTTTTT,CASSLVAGAGELFF
-,TRBV19,TRBJ2-1,-,TGTGCCAGTAGTAAAGCCGGGACAGAGCAGTTCTTC,CASSKAGTEQFF
TRBD1,TRBV9,TRBJ1-4,-,TGTGCCAGCAGCGTTACCGGGACAGGGGATGAAAAACTGTTTTTT,CASSVTGTGDEKLFF
TRBD2,TRBV5-6,TRBJ2-2,-,TGTGCCAGCAGCTTGGAACTAGCGGGAAGTAACGGGGAGCTGTTTTTT,CASSLELAGSNGELFF
-,TRBV19,TRBJ1-4,-,TGTGCCAGTAGTATCTGGGACATTAATGAAAAACTGTTTTTT,CASSIWDINEKLFF
-,TRBV30,TRBJ2-7,-,TGTGCCTGGAGTGGTGGACTTACCTACGAGCAGTACTTC,CAWSGGLTYEQYF
TRBD1,TRBV19,TRBJ1-3,-,TGTGCCAGTTCGAGGGACAGCCACTCTGGAAACACCATATATTTT,CASSRDSHSGNTIYF